This TCR beta chain was identified in a study of spatial heterogeneity in lung cancer. Study at large: After resection, follow-up PBMC samples were sequenced when available, at a median of roughly 26 months later.

Time point here: blood at routine non-recurrence follow-up after resection. A unique molecular identifier was carried by every single TCR cDNA molecule. In TCRdb, the 5' RACE reads were re-called with MiXCR into one record per CDR3 protein. The sample yields around 20,000 distinct CDR3 sequences, over 8.5% seen once. Sequencing used PBMCs, obtained at follow-up. The origin of this receptor is a male donor with early-stage non-small cell lung cancer.

The DNA of the CDR3 is TGCAGTGCTAGTAGTCAGGTCCCCACAGATACGCAGTATTTT. Its translation: CSASSQVPTDTQYF. The V call is TRBV20-1, the J call TRBJ2-3; no firm D call. Germline V gene sequence: CDR1 DFQATT, CDR2 SNEGSKA (reference sequence). The V and J ends lost 3 bases and 2 bases respectively, with 12 bases between them. The length of the CDR3 is 14 residues.